A single sample is the source of the 13 T cell receptor beta chains below, sequenced in a study of T cells expressing NK-cell markers. Following a re-call of the 5' RACE reads, TCRdb has one entry per CDR3 protein and lacks DNA. The ten top clones account for over 35%, within a sample of over 150,000 distinct CDR3 sequences. The sequenced material came from blood T cells: a sorted CD56 or NKG2C T cell subset, CD4+ or CD8+ T cells, or bulk PBMC T cells (not recorded which). These TCRs come from a woman aged 45-59 years in good health.

This rearrangement joins TRBV6-5 to TRBJ2-5. The germline gives CDR1 MNHEY, CDR2 SVGAGI. CDR3 size: 14 residues. CDR3 loop: CASSYSRSQETQYF.

The genes are TRBV12-3 or TRBV12-4 and TRBJ1-6. The CDR3 covers 16 residues. CDR3: CASSEDGSSYNSPLHF.

CDR3 loop: CASSNPGINYGYTF. The J gene is TRBJ1-2, the V gene TRBV6-4. Germline V CDR1 and CDR2: MRHNA, SNTAGT. CDR3 size: 14 residues.

The rearrangement uses TRBV2 and TRBJ1-4; the D call of TRBD1 rests on TCRdb alone, since no DNA is present to check it. The length of the CDR3 is 17 residues. From germline, CDR1 is SNHLY and CDR2 FYNNEI. The CDR3 protein is CASRPGQGFTTNEKLFF.

The rearrangement links TRBV19 to TRBJ2-7; TCRdb's D gene call, TRBD1, goes unchecked for lack of DNA. The germline CDR1 and CDR2 sequences are LNHDA and SQIVND (reference sequence). The length of the CDR3 is 13 residues. The CDR3 loop reads CASAGAASYEQYF.

The chain recombines TRBV12-3 or TRBV12-4 with TRBJ2-7; TCRdb designates TRBD1, a call that cannot be tested without DNA. The CDR3 is 14 residues long. The CDR3 protein is CASGSTGGRSEQYF.

The chain employs TRBV20-1 and TRBJ2-3; the TCRdb call, TRBD2, lacks DNA for checking. Germline lookup yields CDR1 DFQATT and CDR2 SNEGSKA (reference sequence). CDR3 length equals 14 residues. The CDR3 is CSAKTAGEADTQYF.

The chain recombines TRBV15 with TRBJ2-7. The CDR3 totals 16 residues. Looked up from germline, CDR1 is LNHNV and CDR2 is YYDKDF (reference sequence). The CDR3 sequence: CATSRDRVQLTYEQYF.

The chain joins TRBV4-2 to TRBJ2-7; with no DNA, the TCRdb D assignment of TRBD2 cannot be verified. The CDR3 spans 15 residues. Germline CDR1 is LGHNA and CDR2 is YNFKEQ. The CDR3 here is CASSPLAGGAYEQYF.

CDR3 loop: CASSLTGAGSYGYTF. The chain combines TRBV5-1 with TRBJ1-2; TCRdb's D call of TRBD1 is untestable without DNA. The CDR3 is made up of 15 amino acids. The V gene's germline CDR1 is SGHRS and CDR2 YFSETQ.

V is TRBV12-3 or TRBV12-4 and J is TRBJ2-2; TCRdb lists TRBD2, though no DNA is available to test this call. CDR3 length equals 16 residues. CDR3 protein: CASSLRSGSLTGELFF.

The chain carries TRBV4-2 and TRBJ1-2; there is no DNA to check the TCRdb D call of TRBD1. This CDR3 has 16 amino acids. CDR1 and CDR2 from the germline V gene are LGHNA and YNFKEQ. This CDR3 is CASSQERDAQIYGYTF.

V and J are TRBV6-1 and TRBJ2-7; TCRdb picks TRBD1, but there is no DNA to check that call. CDR3 length equals 13 residues. CDR1 MNHNS and CDR2 SASEGT come from the germline V gene. CDR3 amino acids: CASSPRGPYEQYF.